These 22 T cell receptor beta chains came from one sample sequenced in a study of spatial heterogeneity in lung cancer. Time point noted: sample taken at primary tumor resection. Extraction of whole RNA from tumor, nontumor lung or frozen PBMC preceded unsorted sequencing. Using its own MiXCR run on the 5' RACE reads, TCRdb lists one record per CDR3 protein. Found here are roughly 12,000 distinct CDR3 sequences, roughly an eighth of them singletons; the top ten hold around 2.4%. This sample comprised PBMCs, obtained at surgery. The receptors stem from a female donor with early-stage non-small cell lung cancer.

A few counts support this clonotype. A much larger clone lies one base from this, so it may be a read error. This sequence joins TRBV30 and TRBJ2-7; possible D gene TRBD2, 5 bases. CDR3 size: 14 residues. CDR1 GTSNPN and CDR2 SVGIG come from the germline V gene (reference sequence). CDR3 sequence reads: CVWSGLGSGYEQYF. CDR3 DNA sequence: TGTGTCTGGAGTGGACTTGGCAGCGGTTACGAGCAGTACTTC.

This clonotype is medium-sized by share. This chain links TRBV12-3 or TRBV12-4 with TRBJ2-7, with 11 nucleotides matching TRBD1. The CDR3 spans 12 residues. Germline trimming cut 5 bases from V and 10 bases from J; bases unmatched to any gene: 4. CDR3: CASSQGQGGQYF. The CDR3 DNA reads as TGTGCCAGCAGTCAGGGACAGGGGGGACAGTACTTC.

CDR3 loop: CATSRGWTRPPGELFF. DNA of the CDR3: TGTGCCACCAGCAGAGGCTGGACTAGACCTCCCGGGGAGCTGTTTTTT. The rearrangement uses TRBV15 and TRBJ2-2, with 7 bases fitting TRBD2. V dropped 1 base and J dropped 6; count of bases not matched to a gene: 8. The CDR3 is 16 residues long. Germline values: CDR1 LNHNV, CDR2 YYDKDF (reference sequence).

The chain is built from TRBV5-4 and TRBJ2-7; 9 positions match TRBD2. Germline loops: CDR1 SGHNT, CDR2 YYREEE (reference sequence). CDR3 length equals 15 residues. V shed 0 bases and J 1 base; nucleotides not matched to a gene: 2. This CDR3 is CASSLGTSGSYEQYF. The CDR3, as DNA: TGTGCCAGCAGCTTGGGTACTAGCGGGTCCTACGAGCAGTACTTC.

This clonotype showed up many times. In this CDR3 the conserved last residue, phenylalanine or tryptophan, is missing, so a read error is likely. No DNA is shown, since the ends of the CDR3 on it are uncertain; the CDR3 is the one TCRdb lists. The chain uses TRBV10-1 and TRBJ2-3; TRBD2, as called in the table, went unchecked against the DNA. The CDR3 is 13 residues long, counting both termini. Germline CDR1 is WNHNN and CDR2 is SYGVQD (reference sequence). The CDR3 region is CASSDFTSGATVA.

This clonotype is deemed medium-sized. This rearrangement joins TRBV29-1 to TRBJ2-1; 8 bases line up with TRBD2. The CDR3 runs to 13 residues. Germline V gene lookup returns CDR1 SQVTM and CDR2 ANQGSEA. Germline trimming cut 6 bases from V and 5 bases from J; bases unmatched to any gene: 6. The CDR3 loop reads CSVAGLANNEQFF. DNA of the CDR3: TGCAGCGTCGCAGGACTAGCAAACAATGAGCAGTTCTTC.

This clonotype was counted a single time. The chain carries TRBV6-5 and TRBJ2-7, with D perhaps matching TRBD1 (5 bases). Trimming took off 10 bases at V and 2 bases at J, with 12 bases between the two ends. Germline assignment: CDR1 MNHEY and CDR2 SVGAGI. The CDR3 consists of 12 residues. For the CDR3, the DNA is TGTGCCACCAGACAAGGGGCCTACGAGCAGTACTTC. Translated, it gives CATRQGAYEQYF.

V is TRBV11-2 and J is TRBJ2-1; D unclear. V lost 1 base and J 9 bases, leaving 7 bases between the germline ends. The CDR3 is 12 residues long. Per germline, CDR1 SGHAT and CDR2 FQNNGV. CDR3 DNA: TGTGCCAGCAGCTTAGTTCTTATTGAGCAGTTCTTC. This codes for CASSLVLIEQFF.

This sequence joins TRBV5-8 and TRBJ1-6, with TRBD1 as a possible D gene (5 bases). CDR3 length: 13 residues. The germline gives CDR1 SGHTS, CDR2 YDEGEE. V was cut by 5 bases and J by 10 bases, with 13 bases left in between. The CDR3 sequence is CASREGSVSPLHF. As DNA, the CDR3 is TGTGCCAGCAGGGAGGGGAGTGTCTCACCCCTCCACTTT.

This clonotype was found many times. This chain connects TRBV6-2 or TRBV6-3 to TRBJ2-5; D is uncertain. This CDR3 spans 13 amino acids. V was cut by 6 bases and J by 7 bases, with 15 bases left in between. Germline V CDR1 and CDR2: MNHEY, SVGEGT. CDR3 nucleotides: TGTGCCAGCAGCGCGGATACGCGGCGGACCCAGTACTTC. It yields the protein CASSADTRRTQYF.

By sample share, this clonotype is medium-sized. The V gene is TRBV28, the J gene TRBJ2-7; D is unresolved. The V gene lost 2 bases and the J gene lost 5 bases, with 7 bases spanning the gap. This CDR3 region has 12 residues. Germline CDR1 MDHEN, CDR2 SYDVKM. The CDR3 bases are TGTGCCAGCAGTTTACCAGGTAACGAGCAGTACTTC. This encodes CASSLPGNEQYF. Drawing the rest from reference TRBV28 and TRBJ2-7, the complete variable domain is DVKVTQSSRYLVKRTGEKVFLECVQDMDHENMFWYRQDPGLGLRLIYFSYDVKMKEKGDIPEGYSVSREKKERFSLILESASTNQTSMYLCASSLPGNEQYFGPGTRLTVT.

The rearrangement links TRBV6-6 to TRBJ2-3, with TRBD2 matching 8 bases. Germline V gene lookup returns CDR1 MNHNY and CDR2 SVGAGI (reference sequence). The CDR3 is 15 residues long. The V gene end was trimmed by 6 bases and the J gene end by 0 bases; junction bases not matched to a gene: 5. The CDR3 nucleotides read TGTGCCAGCAGATTTAGCGGGGCTAGCACAGATACGCAGTATTTT. As protein: CASRFSGASTDTQYF.

The chain carries TRBV5-5 and TRBJ2-7; 7 nucleotides agree with TRBD1. The germline CDR1 and CDR2 sequences are SGHKS and YYEKEE (reference sequence). V gave up 5 bases and J gave up 3 bases; unmatched junction bases: 8. The CDR3 consists of 14 residues. CDR3 in DNA: TGTGCCAGCAGTTCCATGGACAGGAGCTACGAGCAGTACTTC. Its protein is CASSSMDRSYEQYF.

This clonotype rates as medium-sized (0.01 to 0.1%). This chain connects TRBV6-5 to TRBJ1-4; no clear D gene. The CDR3 spans 15 residues. V lost 0 bases to trimming and J lost 0 bases, with 5 bases between them. Germline V lookup: CDR1 MNHEY, CDR2 SVGAGI. The CDR3 DNA is TGTGCCAGCAGTTACTCGGACGCAACTAATGAAAAACTGTTTTTT. Translating it yields CASSYSDATNEKLFF.

This clonotype was counted at least ten times. V usage is TRBV5-1 and J usage is TRBJ2-7; 7 positions agree with TRBD1. Germline V gene lookup returns CDR1 SGHRS and CDR2 YFSETQ. The V gene end was trimmed by 0 bases and the J gene end by 5 bases; junction bases not matched to a gene: 5. The CDR3 length is 14 residues. The CDR3: CASSLEGRGNEQYF. CDR3 bases: TGCGCCAGCAGCTTGGAGGGCAGGGGGAACGAGCAGTACTTC.

This clonotype was detected ten times or more. The genes are TRBV4-1 and TRBJ2-3; 10 nucleotides agree with TRBD2. The germline gives CDR1 MGHRA, CDR2 YSYEKL. V was clipped by 4 bases and J by 0 bases; unmatched bases: 4. The CDR3 covers 16 residues. The DNA of the CDR3 is TGCGCCAGCAGCCTCCTAGCGGGAGCAAGCACAGATACGCAGTATTTT. This gives the protein CASSLLAGASTDTQYF.

This clonotype is medium-sized (0.01 to 0.1%). The V and J genes are TRBV5-1 and TRBJ2-1; 7 bases line up with TRBD2. Germline V gene sequence: CDR1 SGHRS, CDR2 YFSETQ. The CDR3 loop spans 16 amino acids. Losses at the gene ends were 4 bases for V and 0 bases for J; bases not matched to a gene: 7. The CDR3 sequence is CASSRWGGSSYNEQFF. CDR3 bases: TGCGCCAGCAGCCGCTGGGGCGGGAGCTCCTACAATGAGCAGTTCTTC.

This clonotype was observed many times. The chain recombines TRBV7-8 with TRBJ2-5; either TRBD1 or TRBD2 may supply D (6 bases each). The germline V gene has CDR1 SGHVS and CDR2 FQNEAQ. V was shortened by 4 bases and J by 1 base, with 13 bases between the two germline ends. The CDR3 consists of 15 residues. The CDR3: CASSSGAGFQETQYF. CDR3 nucleotides: TGTGCCAGCAGCTCGGGGGCGGGGTTCCAAGAGACCCAGTACTTC.

This clonotype was picked up many times. The V and J genes are TRBV28 and TRBJ2-7; weak D call: TRBD2 (6 bases). The CDR3 sequence is 16 residues long. Trimming took 1 base from V and 0 from J, leaving 13 bases between them. Germline CDR1 MDHEN, CDR2 SYDVKM. The CDR3 sequence is CASSLSIADYSYEQYF. The CDR3 DNA is TGTGCCAGCAGTTTATCTATAGCGGACTACTCCTACGAGCAGTACTTC.

This clonotype is labeled as medium-sized. This rearrangement joins TRBV7-6 to TRBJ2-5, with D unclear. This CDR3 is built from 13 residues. Germline V gives CDR1 SGHVS, CDR2 FNYEAQ. The V gene lost 2 bases and the J gene lost 5 bases, with 9 bases spanning the gap. The CDR3 nucleotides are TGTGCCAGCAGCTTACTAGTCCGCGAGACCCAGTACTTC. Protein sequence: CASSLLVRETQYF.

This clonotype was recorded at least ten times. This sequence joins TRBV19 and TRBJ2-3; D tentatively reads TRBD1 or TRBD2 (5 bases each). This CDR3 spans 14 amino acids. Germline V CDR1 and CDR2: LNHDA, SQIVND (reference sequence). Between the trimmed V and J ends, which lost 6 bases and 0 bases, there was a span of 10 bases. Here the CDR3 DNA reads TGTGCCAGTAGGATGAGGGGTAGCACAGATACGCAGTATTTT. Amino acids: CASRMRGSTDTQYF.

Comment on this clonotype: A read error may be the cause here, since a much bigger clone is one base away. The chain recombines TRBV18 with TRBJ1-5; tentatively, D is TRBD1 (5 bases). The germline V gene encodes CDR1 KGHSH and CDR2 LQKENI. The CDR3 has 14 amino acids. The CDR3 spells CASSPGLGNLPQHF. The DNA for the CDR3 is TGTGCCAGCTCACCGGGACTGGGGAATCTGCCCCAGCATTTT.